This is a list of T cell receptor beta chains from one sample in a study of blood T cell repertoires in COVID-19. Method: immunoSEQ multiplex PCR; TCRdb's copy keeps in-frame clones and lacks some. The data contain roughly 76,000 clones, around 75% of them singletons. The specimen sequenced was peripheral blood. The receptors shown here come from a man aged 65 to 85 with acute or convalescent COVID-19. Each CDR3 is given with its conserved first and last residue. The D gene is left open where the match is weak. Size values are once, few and many counts, or a class for expanded clones, and some rows have none.

D	J	V	size	DNA	CDR3
TRBD1	TRBJ1-4	TRBV3-1/TRBV3-2	-	TGTGCCAGCAGCCAAGGGGACAGGGATGAAAAACTGTTTTTT	CASSQGDRDEKLFF
-	TRBJ1-4	TRBV27	-	TGTGCCAGCAGTTTCTCCGGGTCAGCTAATGAAAAACTGTTTTTT	CASSFSGSANEKLFF
-	TRBJ2-3	TRBV10-1	once	TGCGCCAGCAGTGCGAACTCAGATACGCAGTATTTT	CASSANSDTQYF
TRBD1	TRBJ1-4	TRBV5-1	-	TGCGCCAGCAGCCTCTATTCCGGGACAGGGAATGAAAAACTGTTTTTT	CASSLYSGTGNEKLFF
TRBD1	TRBJ2-5	TRBV5-4	-	TGTGCCAGCAGCGTGTCCCGGGACAGGGCCGAGACCCAGTACTTC	CASSVSRDRAETQYF
TRBD1	TRBJ2-5	TRBV7-2	-	TGTGCCAGCAGCTTAGCGGGGGGGGACAGGGGAGAGACCCAGTACTTC	CASSLAGGDRGETQYF
-	TRBJ1-6	TRBV5-1	-	TGCGCCAGCAGCTTGGATTACAATAATTCACCCCTCCACTTT	CASSLDYNNSPLHF
-	TRBJ1-5	TRBV19	-	TGTGCCAGTAGTATAGATGTAGCGGGTCGCAATCAGCCCCAGCATTTT	CASSIDVAGRNQPQHF
TRBD2	TRBJ2-3	TRBV18	-	TGTGCCAGCTCACCGCCGGGACTAGCGGGGGGAGATACGCAGTATTTT	CASSPPGLAGGDTQYF
-	TRBJ1-4	TRBV7-7	-	TGTGCTAGCAGTTATTCCGGGGGGGTGAATGAAAAACTGTTTTTT	CASSYSGGVNEKLFF
TRBD1	TRBJ2-2	TRBV6-2/TRBV6-3	-	TGTGCCAGCAGTCCGTTACAGGGGACCGGGGAGCTGTTTTTT	CASSPLQGTGELFF
-	TRBJ1-1	TRBV9	once	TGTGCCAGCAGCAGACGGGGTACTGAAGCTTTCTTT	CASSRRGTEAFF
TRBD2	TRBJ2-7	TRBV19	once	TGTGCCAGTAGTATCTTTAGCGGGTCCTCCTACGAGCAGTACTTC	CASSIFSGSSYEQYF
-	TRBJ2-2	TRBV7-3	-	TGTGCCAGCAGCTTAAGTGCGAACGGGGAGCTGTTTTTT	CASSLSANGELFF
-	TRBJ1-4	TRBV5-1	once	TGCGCCAGCAGCTCAGGACAGAATAATGAAAAACTGTTTTTT	CASSSGQNNEKLFF
TRBD2	TRBJ2-7	TRBV7-3	-	TGTGCCAGCAGCCAGGGCGGGAGTGAACACGAGCAGTACTTC	CASSQGGSEHEQYF
-	TRBJ2-2	TRBV7-9	-	TGTGCCAGCAGCTCCCTAGCCATAAGAAGCACCGGGGAGCTGTTTTTT	CASSSLAIRSTGELFF
TRBD2	TRBJ2-2	TRBV18	-	TGTGCCAGCTCACTATCGACTAGCGGGGACACCGGGGAGCTGTTTTTT	CASSLSTSGDTGELFF
-	TRBJ1-5	TRBV7-2	-	TGTGCCAGCAGCTTAGGTAGTAATAGCAATCAGCCCCAGCATTTT	CASSLGSNSNQPQHF
-	TRBJ1-6	TRBV9	few	TGTGCCAGCAGCGTAGAGGGGACTTATAATTCACCCCTCCACTTT	CASSVEGTYNSPLHF
-	TRBJ2-4	TRBV18	-	TGTGCCAGCTCACAATCAGGTGGGGCCAAAAACATTCAGTACTTC	CASSQSGGAKNIQYF
-	TRBJ1-5	TRBV4-3	few	TGCGCCAGCAGCCAAAGCTTTTGGGAGAGCAATCAGCCCCAGCATTTT	CASSQSFWESNQPQHF
TRBD1	TRBJ1-1	TRBV6-6	-	TGTGCCAGCAGCCCAGGACAGGGTTGGACTGAAGCTTTCTTT	CASSPGQGWTEAFF
TRBD1	TRBJ2-7	TRBV6-5	-	TGTGCCAGCACCGAAGACAGGGGCTACGAGCAGTACTTC	CASTEDRGYEQYF
TRBD2	TRBJ2-1	TRBV9	few	TGTGCCAGCAGCCCCCGGACTAGCGGGTGGTCCTACAATGAGCAGTTCTTC	CASSPRTSGWSYNEQFF
TRBD2	TRBJ2-2	TRBV27	-	TGTGCCAGCAGAGGTAGCGGGAGTATTGGGACCGGGGAGCTGTTTTTT	CASRGSGSIGTGELFF
-	TRBJ2-3	TRBV7-2	-	TGTGCCAGCAGCTACCCTCCACGGGAACACACAGATACGCAGTATTTT	CASSYPPREHTDTQYF
TRBD2	TRBJ2-4	TRBV3-1/TRBV3-2	-	TGTGCCAGCAGCCAAGACGGGGGGAGGAGGTACATTCAGTACTTC	CASSQDGGRRYIQYF
TRBD2	TRBJ2-2	TRBV5-1	-	TGCGCCAGCAGCTCCGGGACTAGCGGGCACACCGGGGAGCTGTTTTTT	CASSSGTSGHTGELFF